This TCR beta chain came from a study of blood T cell repertoires in COVID-19. Study-wide context: COVID-19 samples collected from the United States, Italy and Spain covered acute and convalescent phases.

There are 14 residues in the CDR3. V was pared by 5 bases and J by 6 bases, with 14 bases between. Germline CDR1 is SGHVS and CDR2 is FQNEAQ. Original processing notes: Estimates of nucleated cell counts were drawn from the amplification of reference gene primers. Some clones are missing from TCRdb's copy, which holds only in-frame ones; the method was immunoSEQ multiplex PCR. Clone size and V and J calls were adopted from that table, with D and trimming inferred from the DNA. The sample contains about 300,000 clones, around 86% of which appear only once. The source of this sequence is a woman aged 18-29 years who had recovered from COVID-19. The chain has TRBV7-8 and TRBJ2-1, with D possibly matching TRBD2 (5 bases). Material: PBMCs or T cells enriched from blood (not recorded which). The chain's CDR3 is CASSPNRAGNEQFF. Here the CDR3 DNA reads TGTGCCAGCAGCCCTAACCGGGCGGGCAATGAGCAGTTCTTC. Supplemented by reference TRBV7-8 and TRBJ2-1, the full variable domain reads GAGVSQSPRYKVAKRGQDVALRCDPISGHVSLFWYQQALGQGPEFLTYFQNEAQLDKSGLPSDRFFAERPEGSVSTLKIQRTQQEDSAVYLCASSPNRAGNEQFFGPGTRLTVL.